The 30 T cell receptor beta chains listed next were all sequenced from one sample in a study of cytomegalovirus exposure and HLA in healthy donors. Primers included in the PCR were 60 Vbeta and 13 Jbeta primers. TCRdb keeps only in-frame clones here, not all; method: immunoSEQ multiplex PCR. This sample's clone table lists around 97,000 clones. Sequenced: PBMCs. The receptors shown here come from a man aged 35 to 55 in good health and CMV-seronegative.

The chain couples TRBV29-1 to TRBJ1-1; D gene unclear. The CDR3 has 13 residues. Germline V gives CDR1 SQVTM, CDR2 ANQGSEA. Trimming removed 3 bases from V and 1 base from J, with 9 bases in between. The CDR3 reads CSVELGANTEAFF. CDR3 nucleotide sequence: TGCAGCGTTGAGCTGGGAGCGAACACTGAAGCTTTCTTT. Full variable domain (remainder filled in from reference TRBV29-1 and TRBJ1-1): SAVISQKPSRDICQRGTSLTIQCQVDSQVTMMFWYRQQPGQSLTLIATANQGSEATYESGFVIDKFPISRPNLTFSTLTVSNMSPEDSSIYLCSVELGANTEAFFGQGTRLTVV.

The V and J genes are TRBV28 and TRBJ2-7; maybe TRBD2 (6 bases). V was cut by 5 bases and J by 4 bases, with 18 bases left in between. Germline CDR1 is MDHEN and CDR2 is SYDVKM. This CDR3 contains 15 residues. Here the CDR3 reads CASSKPGLGRYEQYF. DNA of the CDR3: TGTGCCAGCAGTAAACCGGGACTCGGCAGATACGAGCAGTACTTC.

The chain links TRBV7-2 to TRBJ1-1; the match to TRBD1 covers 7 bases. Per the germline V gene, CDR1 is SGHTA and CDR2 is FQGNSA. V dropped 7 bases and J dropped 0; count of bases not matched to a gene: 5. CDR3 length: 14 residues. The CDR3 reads CASIGTVLNTEAFF. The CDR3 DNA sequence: TGTGCCAGCATCGGGACAGTCCTGAACACTGAAGCTTTCTTT.

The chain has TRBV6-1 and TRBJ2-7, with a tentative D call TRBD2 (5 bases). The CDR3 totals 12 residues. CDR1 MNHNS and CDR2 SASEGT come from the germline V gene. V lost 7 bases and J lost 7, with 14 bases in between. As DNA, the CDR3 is TGTGCCAGCAACCCGGACTGGCTTGAGCAGTACTTC. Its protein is CASNPDWLEQYF.

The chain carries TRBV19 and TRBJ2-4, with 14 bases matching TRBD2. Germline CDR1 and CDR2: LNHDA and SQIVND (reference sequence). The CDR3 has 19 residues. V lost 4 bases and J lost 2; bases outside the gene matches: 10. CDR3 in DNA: TGTGCCAGTAGTAGCCAGGGACTAGCGGGAGTCGGAACCAAAAACATTCAGTACTTC. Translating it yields CASSSQGLAGVGTKNIQYF.

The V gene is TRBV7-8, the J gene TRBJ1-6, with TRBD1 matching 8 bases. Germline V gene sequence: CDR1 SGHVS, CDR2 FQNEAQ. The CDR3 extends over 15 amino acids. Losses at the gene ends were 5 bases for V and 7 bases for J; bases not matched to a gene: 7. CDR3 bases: TGTGCCAGCAGCCAGATGACAGGGGTAAATTCACCCCTCCACTTT. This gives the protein CASSQMTGVNSPLHF.

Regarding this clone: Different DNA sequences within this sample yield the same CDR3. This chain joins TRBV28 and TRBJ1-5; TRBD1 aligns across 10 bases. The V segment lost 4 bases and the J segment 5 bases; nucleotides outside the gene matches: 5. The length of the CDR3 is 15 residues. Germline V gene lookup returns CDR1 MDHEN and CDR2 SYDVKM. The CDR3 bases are TGTGCCAGCAGTTCACCGGGACAGGGGTATCAGCCCCAGCATTTT. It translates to CASSSPGQGYQPQHF.

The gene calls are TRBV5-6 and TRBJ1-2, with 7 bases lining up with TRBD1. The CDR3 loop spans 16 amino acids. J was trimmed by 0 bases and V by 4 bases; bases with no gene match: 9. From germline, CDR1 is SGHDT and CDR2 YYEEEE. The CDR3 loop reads CASSRYDRAANYGYTF. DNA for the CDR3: TGTGCCAGCAGCAGATACGACAGGGCAGCTAACTATGGCTACACCTTC.

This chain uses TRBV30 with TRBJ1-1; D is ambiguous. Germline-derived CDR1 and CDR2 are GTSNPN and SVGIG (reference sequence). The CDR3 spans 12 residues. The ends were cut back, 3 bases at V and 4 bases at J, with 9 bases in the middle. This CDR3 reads CAWSRTGTEAFF. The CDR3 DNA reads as TGTGCCTGGAGCCGAACGGGCACTGAAGCTTTCTTT.

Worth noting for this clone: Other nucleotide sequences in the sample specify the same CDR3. This CDR3 is CASSLGRGNSNQPQHF. The CDR3 DNA reads TGTGCCAGCAGCTTGGGTCGGGGGAATAGCAATCAGCCCCAGCATTTT. This rearrangement joins TRBV7-2 to TRBJ1-5, with a possible D match to TRBD1 (5 bases). The ends were cut back, 3 bases at V and 0 bases at J, with 12 bases in the middle. The V gene's germline CDR1 is SGHTA and CDR2 FQGNSA. The CDR3 has 16 residues.

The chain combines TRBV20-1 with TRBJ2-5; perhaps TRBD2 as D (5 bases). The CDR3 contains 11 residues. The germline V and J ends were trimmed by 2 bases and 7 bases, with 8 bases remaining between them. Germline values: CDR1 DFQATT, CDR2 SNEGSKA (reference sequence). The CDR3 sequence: CSARLSGTQYF. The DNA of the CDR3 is TGCAGTGCTAGATTGAGCGGGACCCAGTACTTC.

The CDR3 protein is CASSLPWTVALNNSPLHF. DNA of the CDR3: TGTGCCAGCAGTTTACCCTGGACAGTTGCCTTGAATAATTCACCCCTCCACTTT. The J gene is TRBJ1-6, the V gene TRBV28; D possibly corresponds to TRBD1 (6 bases). The CDR3 has 18 residues. Trimming took 2 bases from V and 5 from J, leaving 19 bases between them. Looked up from germline, CDR1 is MDHEN and CDR2 is SYDVKM.

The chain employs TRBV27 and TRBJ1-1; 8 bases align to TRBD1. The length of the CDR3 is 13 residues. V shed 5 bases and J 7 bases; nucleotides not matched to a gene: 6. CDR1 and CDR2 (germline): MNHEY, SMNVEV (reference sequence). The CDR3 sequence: CASSITGGGEAFF. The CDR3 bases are TGTGCCAGCAGTATAACAGGGGGGGGTGAAGCTTTCTTT.

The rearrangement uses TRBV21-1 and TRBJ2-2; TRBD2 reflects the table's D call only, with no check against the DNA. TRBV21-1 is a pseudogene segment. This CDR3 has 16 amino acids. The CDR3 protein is CASSKVAGRNTGELFF. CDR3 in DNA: TGTGCCAGCAGCAAAGTAGCGGGGAGGAACACCGGGGAGCTGTTTTTT.

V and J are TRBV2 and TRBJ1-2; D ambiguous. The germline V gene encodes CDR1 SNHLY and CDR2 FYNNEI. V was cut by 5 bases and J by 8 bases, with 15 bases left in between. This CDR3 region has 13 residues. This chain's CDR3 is CASSSGTPGGYTF. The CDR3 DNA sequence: TGTGCCAGCAGTTCCGGAACTCCGGGAGGCTACACCTTC. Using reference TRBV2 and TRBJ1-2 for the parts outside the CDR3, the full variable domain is EPEVTQTPSHQVTQMGQEVILRCVPISNHLYFYWYRQILGQKVEFLVSFYNNEISEKSEIFDDQFSVERPDGSNFTLKIRSTKLEDSAMYFCASSSGTPGGYTFGSGTRLTVV.

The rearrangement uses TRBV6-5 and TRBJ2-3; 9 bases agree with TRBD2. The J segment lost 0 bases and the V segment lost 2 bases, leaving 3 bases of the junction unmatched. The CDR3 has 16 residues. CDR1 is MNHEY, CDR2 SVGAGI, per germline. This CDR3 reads CASSYLAGGSTDTQYF. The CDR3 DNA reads TGTGCCAGCAGTTACCTCGCGGGGGGGAGCACAGATACGCAGTATTTT.

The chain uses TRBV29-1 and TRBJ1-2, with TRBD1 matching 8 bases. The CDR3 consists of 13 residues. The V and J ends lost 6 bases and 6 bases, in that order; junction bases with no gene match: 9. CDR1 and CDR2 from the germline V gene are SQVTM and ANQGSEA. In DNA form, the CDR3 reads TGCAGCGTCGTGGACAGGGAAGTAAATGGCTACACCTTC. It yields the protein CSVVDREVNGYTF.

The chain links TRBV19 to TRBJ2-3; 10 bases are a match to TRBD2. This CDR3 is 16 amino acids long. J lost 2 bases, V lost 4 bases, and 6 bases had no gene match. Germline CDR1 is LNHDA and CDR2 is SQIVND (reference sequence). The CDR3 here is CASSSVAGGPTDTQYF. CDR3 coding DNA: TGTGCCAGTAGTAGTGTAGCGGGAGGACCCACAGATACGCAGTATTTT.

In DNA form, the CDR3 reads TGTGCCACCAGCTCCCGACTACGCGAGCAGTACTTC. It codes for CATSSRLREQYF. The chain employs TRBV15 and TRBJ2-7; D perhaps matches TRBD2 (5 bases). Germline CDR1 LNHNV, CDR2 YYDKDF (reference sequence). This CDR3 is 12 amino acids long. Trimming took 5 bases from V and 6 from J, leaving 11 bases between them.

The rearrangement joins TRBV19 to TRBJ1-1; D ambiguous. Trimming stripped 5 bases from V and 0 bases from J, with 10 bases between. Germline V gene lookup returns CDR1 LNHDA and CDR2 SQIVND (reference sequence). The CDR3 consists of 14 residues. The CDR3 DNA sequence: TGTGCCAGTAGTTACGACGGAGTGAACACTGAAGCTTTCTTT. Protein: CASSYDGVNTEAFF. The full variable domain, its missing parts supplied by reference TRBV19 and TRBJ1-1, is DGGITQSPKYLFRKEGQNVTLSCEQNLNHDAMYWYRQDPGQGLRLIYYSQIVNDFQKGDIAEGYSVSREKKESFPLTVTSAQKNPTAFYLCASSYDGVNTEAFFGQGTRLTVV.

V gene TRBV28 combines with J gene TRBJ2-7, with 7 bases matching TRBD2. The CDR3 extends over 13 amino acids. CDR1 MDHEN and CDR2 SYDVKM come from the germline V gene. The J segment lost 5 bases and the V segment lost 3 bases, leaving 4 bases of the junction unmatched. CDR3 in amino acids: CASSFAGADEQYF. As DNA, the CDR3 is TGTGCCAGCAGTTTTGCGGGAGCGGACGAGCAGTACTTC. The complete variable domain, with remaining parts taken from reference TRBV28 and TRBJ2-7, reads DVKVTQSSRYLVKRTGEKVFLECVQDMDHENMFWYRQDPGLGLRLIYFSYDVKMKEKGDIPEGYSVSREKKERFSLILESASTNQTSMYLCASSFAGADEQYFGPGTRLTVT.

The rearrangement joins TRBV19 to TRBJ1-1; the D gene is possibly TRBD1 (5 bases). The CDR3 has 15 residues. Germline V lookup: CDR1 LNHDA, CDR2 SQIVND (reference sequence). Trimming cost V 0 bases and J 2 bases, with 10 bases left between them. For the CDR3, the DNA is TGTGCCAGTAGTATAGACCCGCAGGGAAACACTGAAGCTTTCTTT. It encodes CASSIDPQGNTEAFF.

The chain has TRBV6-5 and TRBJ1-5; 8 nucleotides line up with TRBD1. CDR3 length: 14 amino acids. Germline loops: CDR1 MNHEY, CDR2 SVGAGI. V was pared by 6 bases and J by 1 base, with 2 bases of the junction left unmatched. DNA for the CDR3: TGTGCCAGCAGGCGGACAGGGAGCAATCAGCCCCAGCATTTT. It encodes CASRRTGSNQPQHF.

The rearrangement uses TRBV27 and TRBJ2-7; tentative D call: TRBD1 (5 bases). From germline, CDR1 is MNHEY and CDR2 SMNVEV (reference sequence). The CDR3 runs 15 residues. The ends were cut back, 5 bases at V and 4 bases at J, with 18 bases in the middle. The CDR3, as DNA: TGTGCCAGCAGTCCGACAGCTAACCTTAAATACGAGCAGTACTTC. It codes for CASSPTANLKYEQYF.

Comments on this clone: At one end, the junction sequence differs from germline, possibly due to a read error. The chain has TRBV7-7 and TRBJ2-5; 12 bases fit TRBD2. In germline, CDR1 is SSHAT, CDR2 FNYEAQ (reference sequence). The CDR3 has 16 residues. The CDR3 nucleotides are TGTGCCAGCAGCCTAGCGGGGGGGCGTGGGCAAGAGACCCAGTACTTC. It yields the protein CASSLAGGRGQETQYF.

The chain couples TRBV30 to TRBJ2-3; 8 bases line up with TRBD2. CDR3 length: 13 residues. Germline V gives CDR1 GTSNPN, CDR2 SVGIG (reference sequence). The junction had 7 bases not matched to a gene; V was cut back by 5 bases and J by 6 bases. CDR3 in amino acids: CAWAQRERDTQYF. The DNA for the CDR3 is TGTGCCTGGGCTCAGCGGGAGAGGGATACGCAGTATTTT.

CDR3 region: CASSEYGTDYGYTF. The CDR3 DNA reads as TGTGCCAGCAGTGAATATGGGACAGACTATGGCTACACCTTC. V gene TRBV25-1 combines with J gene TRBJ1-2; 7 nucleotides line up with TRBD1. V gave up 0 bases and J gave up 3 bases; unmatched junction bases: 1. Germline-derived CDR1 and CDR2 are MGHDK and SYGVNS. The CDR3 length is 14 residues.

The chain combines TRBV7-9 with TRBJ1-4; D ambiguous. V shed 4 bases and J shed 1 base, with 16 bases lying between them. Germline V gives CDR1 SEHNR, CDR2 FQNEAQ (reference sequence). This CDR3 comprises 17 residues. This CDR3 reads CASSSGADGITNEKLFF. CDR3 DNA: TGTGCCAGCAGCTCGGGAGCGGACGGCATAACTAATGAAAAACTGTTTTTT.

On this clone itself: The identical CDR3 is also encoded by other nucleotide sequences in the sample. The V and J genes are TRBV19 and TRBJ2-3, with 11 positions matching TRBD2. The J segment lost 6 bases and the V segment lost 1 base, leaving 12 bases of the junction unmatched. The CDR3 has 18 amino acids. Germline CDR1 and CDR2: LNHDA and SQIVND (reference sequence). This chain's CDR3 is CASSIAHGTSGRKDTQYF. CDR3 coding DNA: TGTGCCAGTAGTATAGCCCACGGGACTAGCGGAAGGAAGGATACGCAGTATTTT. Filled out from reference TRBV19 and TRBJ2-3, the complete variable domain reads DGGITQSPKYLFRKEGQNVTLSCEQNLNHDAMYWYRQDPGQGLRLIYYSQIVNDFQKGDIAEGYSVSREKKESFPLTVTSAQKNPTAFYLCASSIAHGTSGRKDTQYFGPGTRLTVL.

The CDR3 spells CASTSGSSTDTQYF. In nucleotides, the CDR3 is TGTGCCAGTACTAGCGGGAGTAGCACAGATACGCAGTATTTT. The chain is built from TRBV19 and TRBJ2-3; 10 positions agree with TRBD2. The V segment lost 7 bases and the J segment 0 bases; nucleotides outside the gene matches: 1. Looked up from germline, CDR1 is LNHDA and CDR2 is SQIVND (reference sequence). The CDR3 spans 14 residues.